This T cell receptor beta chain was captured in a study of spatial heterogeneity in lung cancer. TCRdb redid the calling of the 5' RACE reads with MiXCR, one entry per CDR3 protein. The sample records 85,000 to 100,000 distinct CDR3 sequences, less than 20% being singletons. In its sample, this clonotype was seen many times. V shed 4 bases and J 5 bases; nucleotides not matched to a gene: 7. The germline V gene encodes CDR1 PRHDT and CDR2 FYEKMQ (reference sequence). The CDR3 runs to 15 residues. Time point of the sample: blood at routine non-recurrence follow-up after resection. The material sequenced was PBMCs, taken at follow-up. This TCR came from a male donor with early-stage non-small cell lung cancer. The chain couples TRBV13 to TRBJ2-1; the match to TRBD2 covers 8 bases. The CDR3 nucleotides read TGTGCCAGCAGCTCTAGCGGGCGACACCACAATGAGCAGTTCTTC. It yields the protein CASSSSGRHHNEQFF.